This T cell receptor (beta chain) is from a study of blood T cell repertoires in COVID-19. For the study at large: Donors in the United States, Italy and Spain gave samples during acute or convalescent COVID-19. Nucleic acid was either cDNA or gDNA, and it came from T cells, B-cell-depleted T cells, or PBMCs.

The Seattle site enrolled patients during active infection and followed them longitudinally. Germline CDR1 and CDR2: MNHEY and SMNVEV (reference sequence). Losses at the gene ends were 5 bases for V and 3 bases for J; bases not matched to a gene: 3. This CDR3 has 15 amino acids. Original methodology: It was from reference gene primer amplification that nucleated cell counts were estimated. TCRdb keeps only in-frame clones here, not all; method: immunoSEQ multiplex PCR. V, J and clone size are taken as reported in that table, and D and trimming were inferred from the DNA itself. The sample consists of 200,000 to 250,000 clones, more than 70% of them appearing once.

Material for sequencing was peripheral blood. V gene TRBV27 combines with J gene TRBJ2-1; the match to TRBD2 covers 11 bases. The source is a man in his fifties with COVID-19, enrolled during active disease. The CDR3 DNA reads as TGTGCCAGCAGTCTGACTAGCGGGATCTACAATGAGCAGTTCTTC. Residues: CASSLTSGIYNEQFF.